A selection of T cell receptor beta chains follows, all from one sample in a study of blood T cell repertoires in COVID-19. The method was immunoSEQ multiplex PCR; TCRdb's version includes in-frame clones alone and lacks a portion of them. The data contain about 220,000 clones, around 83% of them seen just once; the ten biggest clones take up around 9.5%. The sample comprised peripheral blood. The receptors originated from a man in his fifties with active or convalescent COVID-19. Both conserved end residues are part of each CDR3. Each record gives: V gene, J gene, D gene, clone size, CDR3 protein, CDR3 DNA. D genes are given only for firm matches. For some rows the clone size is stated as once, few or many, or as a class when expanded; others skip it.

v_call: TRBV6-2/TRBV6-3
j_call: TRBJ1-5
d_call: NA
clone_size: NA
cdr3_aa: CASSLRGAGQPQHF
cdr3_nt: TGTGCCAGCAGTCTGCGGGGGGCAGGTCAGCCCCAGCATTTT

v_call: TRBV3-1/TRBV3-2
j_call: TRBJ1-3
d_call: NA
clone_size: NA
cdr3_aa: CASSLHQGIGGNTIYF
cdr3_nt: TGTGCCAGCAGCCTTCACCAGGGGATAGGAGGAAACACCATATATTTT

v_call: TRBV6-2/TRBV6-3
j_call: TRBJ1-5
d_call: NA
clone_size: NA
cdr3_aa: CASSYPRDSPEFSDQPQHF
cdr3_nt: TGTGCCAGCAGTTACCCCCGCGACAGTCCGGAGTTTTCTGATCAGCCCCAGCATTTT

v_call: TRBV7-8
j_call: TRBJ2-7
d_call: TRBD2
clone_size: NA
cdr3_aa: CASSRTSGSSYEQYF
cdr3_nt: TGTGCCAGCAGCCGAACTAGCGGCAGCTCCTACGAGCAGTACTTC

v_call: TRBV15
j_call: TRBJ2-1
d_call: TRBD2
clone_size: NA
cdr3_aa: CATSRGLASSYNEQFF
cdr3_nt: TGTGCCACCAGCAGGGGACTAGCGAGTTCCTACAATGAGCAGTTCTTC

v_call: TRBV5-1
j_call: TRBJ2-3
d_call: NA
clone_size: once
cdr3_aa: CASSDRSTDTQYF
cdr3_nt: TGCGCCAGCTCGGACAGAAGCACAGATACGCAGTATTTT

v_call: TRBV3-1/TRBV3-2
j_call: TRBJ2-3
d_call: NA
clone_size: NA
cdr3_aa: CASRRGGENTDTQYF
cdr3_nt: TGTGCCAGCAGACGGGGCGGGGAGAACACAGATACGCAGTATTTT

v_call: TRBV7-9
j_call: TRBJ2-7
d_call: TRBD2
clone_size: many
cdr3_aa: CASSLITSGRTEQYF
cdr3_nt: TGTGCCAGCAGCTTAATAACTAGCGGGAGAACAGAGCAGTACTTC

v_call: TRBV12-3/TRBV12-4
j_call: TRBJ1-2
d_call: NA
clone_size: NA
cdr3_aa: CASSDRENYGYTF
cdr3_nt: TGTGCCAGCAGCGACCGGGAGAACTATGGCTACACCTTC

v_call: TRBV11-2
j_call: TRBJ1-1
d_call: TRBD1
clone_size: NA
cdr3_aa: CASSPLGQGATEAFF
cdr3_nt: TGTGCCAGCAGCCCCTTAGGGCAGGGGGCCACTGAAGCTTTCTTT

v_call: TRBV6-4
j_call: TRBJ2-1
d_call: TRBD2
clone_size: NA
cdr3_aa: CASSDGQGGNEQFF
cdr3_nt: TGTGCCAGCAGTGACGGGCAGGGAGGGAATGAGCAGTTCTTC

v_call: TRBV29-1
j_call: TRBJ2-5
d_call: NA
clone_size: NA
cdr3_aa: CSVEGQSRTQYF
cdr3_nt: TGCAGCGTTGAGGGACAATCGAGGACCCAGTACTTC

v_call: TRBV25-1
j_call: TRBJ1-3
d_call: NA
clone_size: once
cdr3_aa: CASSRIGGCGCGNTIYF
cdr3_nt: TGTGCCAGCTCAAGAATTGGGGGCTGCGGGTGTGGAAACACCATATATTTT

v_call: TRBV13
j_call: TRBJ2-7
d_call: NA
clone_size: once
cdr3_aa: CASSLGGGYEQYF
cdr3_nt: TGTGCCAGCAGCTTAGGTGGCGGCTACGAGCAGTACTTC

v_call: TRBV19
j_call: TRBJ2-5
d_call: TRBD1
clone_size: NA
cdr3_aa: CASSRGQGETQYF
cdr3_nt: TGTGCCAGTAGTAGGGGACAGGGAGAGACCCAGTACTTC

v_call: TRBV9
j_call: TRBJ2-7
d_call: TRBD2
clone_size: NA
cdr3_aa: CASSVGTSGRIYEQYF
cdr3_nt: TGTGCCAGCAGCGTAGGAACTAGCGGGAGGATCTACGAGCAGTACTTC

v_call: TRBV4-3
j_call: TRBJ2-1
d_call: TRBD2
clone_size: NA
cdr3_aa: CASSQDSYGGYPYNEQFF
cdr3_nt: TGCGCCAGCAGCCAAGATAGTTACGGGGGGTACCCCTACAATGAGCAGTTCTTC

v_call: TRBV18
j_call: TRBJ1-2
d_call: NA
clone_size: NA
cdr3_aa: CASSLQEGDKGYTF
cdr3_nt: TGTGCCAGCTCACTGCAGGAGGGAGATAAGGGCTACACCTTC

v_call: TRBV2
j_call: TRBJ1-5
d_call: NA
clone_size: NA
cdr3_aa: CASSEALRQNQPQHF
cdr3_nt: TGTGCCAGCAGTGAAGCGCTTCGACAGAATCAGCCCCAGCATTTT

v_call: TRBV6-6
j_call: TRBJ2-3
d_call: NA
clone_size: once
cdr3_aa: CASRLGSPTDTQYF
cdr3_nt: TGTGCCAGCCGACTAGGATCTCCGACAGATACGCAGTATTTT

v_call: TRBV29-1
j_call: TRBJ1-1
d_call: NA
clone_size: NA
cdr3_aa: CSAIGGRGAFF
cdr3_nt: TGCAGCGCCATCGGAGGACGAGGAGCTTTCTTT

v_call: TRBV18
j_call: TRBJ1-1
d_call: NA
clone_size: NA
cdr3_aa: CASSPHRVDTEAFF
cdr3_nt: TGTGCCAGCTCACCACACCGGGTGGATACTGAAGCTTTCTTT

v_call: TRBV6-5
j_call: TRBJ1-1
d_call: NA
clone_size: NA
cdr3_aa: CASSYSAGPKAFF
cdr3_nt: TGTGCCAGCAGTTACTCAGCAGGCCCGAAAGCTTTCTTT

v_call: TRBV2
j_call: TRBJ2-5
d_call: TRBD1
clone_size: NA
cdr3_aa: CASSERQGVETQYF
cdr3_nt: TGTGCCAGCAGTGAACGTCAGGGGGTTGAGACCCAGTACTTC

v_call: TRBV24-1
j_call: TRBJ2-3
d_call: TRBD2
clone_size: NA
cdr3_aa: CATSDSREYLDTQYF
cdr3_nt: TGTGCCACCAGTGATTCGCGGGAGTACTTAGATACGCAGTATTTT

v_call: TRBV25-1
j_call: TRBJ2-7
d_call: NA
clone_size: NA
cdr3_aa: CASSYLGREQYF
cdr3_nt: TGTGCCAGCAGCTACCTCGGTAGAGAGCAGTACTTC

v_call: TRBV7-8
j_call: TRBJ1-3
d_call: NA
clone_size: NA
cdr3_aa: CASSPDRFSGNTIYF
cdr3_nt: TGTGCCAGCAGCCCTGACAGGTTTTCTGGAAACACCATATATTTT

v_call: TRBV28
j_call: TRBJ1-4
d_call: NA
clone_size: NA
cdr3_aa: CASFPAGERKLFF
cdr3_nt: TGTGCCAGCTTTCCGGCGGGGGAGAGGAAACTGTTTTTT

v_call: TRBV21-1
j_call: TRBJ1-6
d_call: NA
clone_size: NA
cdr3_aa: CASSSSWFGDNSPLHF
cdr3_nt: TGTGCCAGCAGCAGCTCCTGGTTCGGAGATAATTCACCCCTCCACTTT

v_call: TRBV28
j_call: TRBJ1-4
d_call: TRBD1
clone_size: NA
cdr3_aa: CASRPATGFNEKLFF
cdr3_nt: TGTGCCAGCAGGCCGGCGACAGGGTTTAATGAAAAACTGTTTTTT

v_call: TRBV19
j_call: TRBJ1-2
d_call: TRBD1
clone_size: once
cdr3_aa: CASAPGQGYGYTF
cdr3_nt: TGTGCCAGTGCCCCGGGACAGGGCTATGGCTACACCTTC

v_call: TRBV19
j_call: TRBJ2-2
d_call: NA
clone_size: once
cdr3_aa: CASTPGLNTGELFF
cdr3_nt: TGTGCCAGTACCCCGGGACTTAACACCGGGGAGCTGTTTTTT

v_call: TRBV2
j_call: TRBJ1-2
d_call: TRBD1
clone_size: NA
cdr3_aa: CASTPDRGGYGYTF
cdr3_nt: TGTGCCAGCACCCCGGACAGGGGCGGCTATGGCTACACCTTC

v_call: TRBV5-1
j_call: TRBJ2-2
d_call: TRBD2
clone_size: once
cdr3_aa: CASSFGSGGTGELFF
cdr3_nt: TGCGCCAGCAGCTTTGGATCGGGGGGCACCGGGGAGCTGTTTTTT

v_call: TRBV7-8
j_call: TRBJ2-2
d_call: TRBD1
clone_size: NA
cdr3_aa: CASRLGTGTGELFF
cdr3_nt: TGTGCCAGCAGACTCGGGACAGGCACCGGGGAGCTGTTTTTT

v_call: TRBV7-2
j_call: TRBJ2-4
d_call: TRBD1
clone_size: NA
cdr3_aa: CASSPGQGMYKNIQYF
cdr3_nt: TGTGCCAGCAGCCCCGGACAGGGAATGTACAAAAACATTCAGTACTTC

v_call: TRBV5-5
j_call: TRBJ2-3
d_call: NA
clone_size: NA
cdr3_aa: CASSSLFLGTDTQYF
cdr3_nt: TGTGCCAGCAGCTCATTATTTTTAGGCACAGATACGCAGTATTTT

v_call: TRBV15
j_call: TRBJ1-1
d_call: TRBD1
clone_size: NA
cdr3_aa: CATSRFRDSGTEAFF
cdr3_nt: TGTGCCACCAGCAGATTCCGGGACAGTGGCACTGAAGCTTTCTTT

v_call: TRBV7-7
j_call: TRBJ2-5
d_call: NA
clone_size: once
cdr3_aa: CASSLGVGETQYF
cdr3_nt: TGTGCTAGCAGCTTAGGGGTCGGGGAGACCCAGTACTTC

v_call: TRBV6-1
j_call: TRBJ2-5
d_call: NA
clone_size: NA
cdr3_aa: CASSEAYYRLDWGEETQYF
cdr3_nt: TGTGCCAGCAGTGAAGCTTATTACCGGCTAGATTGGGGAGAAGAGACCCAGTACTTC

v_call: TRBV7-2
j_call: TRBJ2-7
d_call: TRBD2
clone_size: NA
cdr3_aa: CASSQHRLAGDEQYF
cdr3_nt: TGTGCCAGCAGCCAACACCGGCTAGCGGGAGACGAGCAGTACTTC

v_call: TRBV18
j_call: TRBJ1-2
d_call: NA
clone_size: NA
cdr3_aa: CASSPSSTQNYGYTF
cdr3_nt: TGTGCCAGCTCACCAAGCTCGACACAGAACTATGGCTACACCTTC

v_call: TRBV6-5
j_call: TRBJ2-1
d_call: TRBD2
clone_size: NA
cdr3_aa: CASMRREGGHNEQFF
cdr3_nt: TGTGCCAGCATGAGGCGGGAGGGGGGACACAATGAGCAGTTCTTC

v_call: TRBV11-2
j_call: TRBJ2-2
d_call: NA
clone_size: NA
cdr3_aa: CASSQSGGTLFNGELFF
cdr3_nt: TGTGCCAGCAGCCAATCCGGCGGGACGCTGTTTAACGGGGAGCTGTTTTTT

v_call: TRBV7-6
j_call: TRBJ1-6
d_call: NA
clone_size: NA
cdr3_aa: CASSLARGTNSPLHF
cdr3_nt: TGTGCCAGCAGCTTAGCCCGGGGTACTAATTCACCCCTCCACTTT

v_call: TRBV4-2
j_call: TRBJ1-5
d_call: NA
clone_size: NA
cdr3_aa: CASSRGGVNQPQHF
cdr3_nt: TGTGCCAGCAGCCGCGGAGGTGTCAATCAGCCCCAGCATTTT

v_call: TRBV5-4
j_call: TRBJ2-7
d_call: TRBD2
clone_size: NA
cdr3_aa: CASSLGVRRLAGEQYF
cdr3_nt: TGTGCCAGCAGCTTAGGGGTTCGCCGACTAGCGGGGGAGCAGTACTTC

v_call: TRBV7-2
j_call: TRBJ1-5
d_call: TRBD1
clone_size: few
cdr3_aa: CASSATGMGNQPQHF
cdr3_nt: TGTGCCAGCAGCGCGACAGGGATGGGCAATCAGCCCCAGCATTTT